A selection of T cell receptor beta chains follows, all from one sample in a study of blood T cell repertoires in COVID-19. Some clones are missing from TCRdb's copy, which holds only in-frame ones; the method was immunoSEQ multiplex PCR. This sample has around 200,000 clones, with 85% found just once. Material: PBMCs or T cells enriched from blood (not recorded which). The receptors here all came from a man aged 35 to 55 who had recovered from COVID-19. Both conserved end residues are part of each CDR3. D genes are given only for firm matches. Clone size is given for some rows only: seen once, a few or many times, or a class if the clone is expanded.

CDR3	DNA	V	size	D	J
CASSERQRTTGELFF	TGTGCCAGCAGTGAGAGGCAGCGGACTACCGGGGAGCTGTTTTTT	TRBV2	.	.	TRBJ2-2
CASSLDRGNEQFF	TGTGCCAGCAGTTTAGACAGGGGCAATGAGCAGTTCTTC	TRBV12-3/TRBV12-4	.	TRBD1	TRBJ2-1
CASSQPTSALHYNEQFF	TGTGCCAGCAGCCAACCCACTAGCGCCCTGCATTACAATGAGCAGTTCTTC	TRBV3-1/TRBV3-2	.	TRBD2	TRBJ2-1
CASGQGDITEAFF	TGCGCCAGCGGACAGGGGGATATTACTGAAGCTTTCTTT	TRBV5-1	.	TRBD1	TRBJ1-1
CSATRVTTGELFF	TGCAGCGCCACCAGGGTTACGACCGGGGAGCTGTTTTTT	TRBV29-1	.	.	TRBJ2-2
CASSIRTGGTYEQFF	TGTGCCAGTAGTATTCGGACAGGGGGAACCTATGAGCAGTTCTTC	TRBV19	.	TRBD1	TRBJ2-1
CASSTLSLAGGSNEQFF	TGTGCCAGTAGTACGCTCTCATTAGCGGGAGGATCCAATGAGCAGTTCTTC	TRBV19	.	TRBD2	TRBJ2-1
CATSKRGSGYTF	TGTGCCACCAGCAAAAGGGGTTCTGGCTACACCTTC	TRBV24-1	.	.	TRBJ1-2
CASSLAQGAPTYGYTF	TGTGCCAGCAGCTTAGCCCAGGGGGCGCCTACCTATGGCTACACCTTC	TRBV11-2	.	TRBD1	TRBJ1-2
CASSQDLGRSYNEQFF	TGTGCCAGCAGCCAAGATCTCGGGAGGTCCTACAATGAGCAGTTCTTC	TRBV3-1/TRBV3-2	.	TRBD2	TRBJ2-1
CASSLYRGQPQHF	TGTGCCAGCAGTTTATACCGGGGTCAGCCCCAGCATTTT	TRBV27	.	.	TRBJ1-5
CASSVEDGTSGSWDTQYF	TGTGCCAGCAGCGTAGAGGACGGGACTAGCGGGAGTTGGGATACGCAGTATTTT	TRBV9	.	TRBD2	TRBJ2-3
CASSLNGTRTGATNEKLFF	TGTGCCAGCAGCTTAAATGGGACCCGGACAGGCGCAACTAATGAAAAACTGTTTTTT	TRBV11-2	.	TRBD1	TRBJ1-4
CASSVGQNNQPQHF	TGTGCCAGCAGCGTGGGACAAAACAATCAGCCCCAGCATTTT	TRBV7-8	once	.	TRBJ1-5
CASSLLGTAYEQYF	TGCGCCAGCAGCTTGTTAGGGACAGCCTACGAGCAGTACTTC	TRBV5-1	.	TRBD1	TRBJ2-7
CASSPGFNAGAKYRQFF	TGTGCCAGCTCACCCGGCTTTAACGCAGGGGCCAAATACAGGCAGTTCTTC	TRBV18	.	.	TRBJ2-1
CASSIRVFYEQYF	TGTGCCAGTAGTATCCGGGTTTTTTACGAGCAGTACTTC	TRBV19	.	.	TRBJ2-7
CASSIGTDYTGELFF	TGTGCCAGCTCAATCGGGACAGATTACACCGGGGAGCTGTTTTTT	TRBV18	.	TRBD1	TRBJ2-2
CASSESSYNEQFF	TGTGCCAGCAGTGAATCATCCTACAATGAGCAGTTCTTC	TRBV2	.	.	TRBJ2-1
CASSQSGGSYSGNTIYF	TGTGCCAGCTCACAAAGTGGCGGATCTTACTCTGGAAACACCATATATTTT	TRBV18	.	.	TRBJ1-3
CASSFSGRATGELFF	TGTGCCAGCAGCTTCAGCGGGAGGGCCACTGGGGAGCTGTTTTTT	TRBV7-6	.	TRBD2	TRBJ2-2
CASSAGQGGGNTIYF	TGCGCCAGCAGCGCAGGACAGGGTGGCGGAAACACCATATATTTT	TRBV5-1	.	TRBD1	TRBJ1-3
CASRADTDGNQPQHF	TGTGCCAGCAGGGCAGACACGGATGGTAATCAGCCCCAGCATTTT	TRBV6-6	.	.	TRBJ1-5
CASSTTASNTEAFF	TGCGCCAGCAGTACGACAGCCTCGAACACTGAAGCTTTCTTT	TRBV10-1	.	.	TRBJ1-1
CASSEGTATFGSGNTIYF	TGCGCCAGCAGCGAGGGGACAGCAACTTTCGGCTCTGGAAACACCATATATTTT	TRBV5-1	.	TRBD1	TRBJ1-3
CASSLVRGRDKAYEQYF	TGTGCCAGCAGTTTAGTTAGGGGGCGCGATAAGGCCTACGAGCAGTACTTC	TRBV27	once	TRBD1	TRBJ2-7
CASSLQATNEKLFF	TGCGCCAGCAGCTTACAGGCAACTAATGAAAAACTGTTTTTT	TRBV5-1	.	.	TRBJ1-4
CASTAGAGRYGYTF	TGTGCCAGCACCGCGGGGGCCGGGCGGTATGGCTACACCTTC	TRBV27	.	.	TRBJ1-2
CASSRAGYQPQHF	TGTGCCAGCAGCCGGGCAGGGTATCAGCCCCAGCATTTT	TRBV3-1/TRBV3-2	.	.	TRBJ1-5
CASTQSAGGAKNIQYF	TGTGCCAGTACCCAAAGCGCAGGGGGAGCCAAAAACATTCAGTACTTC	TRBV19	.	TRBD1	TRBJ2-4
CATSRDIFEQFF	TGTGCCACCAGCAGAGATATCTTTGAGCAGTTCTTC	TRBV15	.	.	TRBJ2-1
CASSLTVSGAEAFF	TGTGCCAGCAGCTTAACGGTGTCGGGAGCTGAAGCTTTCTTT	TRBV7-3	once	.	TRBJ1-1
CATRGRTQETQYF	TGTGCCACTAGGGGGAGGACCCAAGAGACCCAGTACTTC	TRBV19	.	.	TRBJ2-5
CASSQRNEQFF	TGTGCCAGCAGCCAACGCAATGAGCAGTTCTTC	TRBV3-1/TRBV3-2	once	.	TRBJ2-1
CASNTAGGSNSPLHF	TGTGCCAGTAACACCGCAGGGGGCTCTAATTCACCCCTCCACTTT	TRBV19	.	TRBD1	TRBJ1-6